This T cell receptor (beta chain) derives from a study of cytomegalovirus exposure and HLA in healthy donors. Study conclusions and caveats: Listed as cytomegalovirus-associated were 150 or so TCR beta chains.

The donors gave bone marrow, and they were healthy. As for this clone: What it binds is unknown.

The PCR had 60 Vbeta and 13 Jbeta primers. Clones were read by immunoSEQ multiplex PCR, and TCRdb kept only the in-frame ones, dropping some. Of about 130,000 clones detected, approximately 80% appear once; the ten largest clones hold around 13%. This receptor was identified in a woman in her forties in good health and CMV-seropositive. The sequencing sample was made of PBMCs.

The CDR3 nucleotides are TGTGCCAGTAGTATGGGGGGACAGCCCCAGCATTTT. It specifies CASSMGGQPQHF. The chain couples TRBV19 to TRBJ1-5, with a weak D call TRBD1 (5 bases). Trimming stripped 3 bases from V and 7 bases from J, with 7 bases between. Germline V gives CDR1 LNHDA, CDR2 SQIVND (reference sequence). The CDR3 loop spans 12 amino acids. The complete variable domain, with remaining parts taken from reference TRBV19 and TRBJ1-5, reads DGGITQSPKYLFRKEGQNVTLSCEQNLNHDAMYWYRQDPGQGLRLIYYSQIVNDFQKGDIAEGYSVSREKKESFPLTVTSAQKNPTAFYLCASSMGGQPQHFGDGTRLSIL.